The rows below give T cell receptor beta chains drawn from one sample of a study of post-analysis software for immune sequencing data. MiXCR, run by TCRdb on the PCR reads, gives a single entry per CDR3 protein. This sample yields hundreds of thousands of distinct CDR3 sequences, of which just under 30% are seen a single time; roughly 0.53% belongs to the top ten. The sample taken for sequencing was blood. The receptors were gathered from a girl aged 5-17 years with multiple sclerosis. Each CDR3 is given with its conserved first and last residue. Each record gives: D gene, V gene, CDR3 length, clone size, J gene, CDR3 protein, CDR3 DNA. The D gene is left open where the match is weak. Not every row has a clone size; where given, it reads once, few, many or a size class.

>NA|TRBV29-1|12|NA|TRBJ2-1
CSVEGHYNEQFF
TGCAGCGTTGAAGGGCACTACAATGAGCAGTTCTTC
>NA|TRBV27|16|NA|TRBJ2-1
CASSSRDRLFGNEQFF
TGTGCCAGCAGTTCGCGGGACCGGCTTTTCGGCAATGAGCAGTTCTTC
>TRBD1|TRBV2|15|NA|TRBJ1-5
CASSRTGQGRQPQHF
TGTGCCAGCAGTCGCACCGGACAGGGTCGCCAGCCCCAGCATTTT
>NA|TRBV28|14|few|TRBJ2-3
CASRLPTRTDTQYF
TGTGCCAGCAGACTACCGACTAGGACAGATACGCAGTATTTT
>NA|TRBV9|16|NA|TRBJ1-1
CASSVAAQDGNTEAFF
TGTGCCAGCAGCGTAGCGGCCCAGGATGGGAACACTGAAGCTTTCTTT
>TRBD1|TRBV5-5|15|NA|TRBJ2-1
CASSLYDRVANEQFF
TGTGCCAGCAGCTTGTACGACAGGGTGGCGAATGAGCAGTTCTTC
>NA|TRBV15|15|NA|TRBJ2-5
CATSRAQGLGETQYF
TGTGCCACCAGCAGAGCCCAGGGACTTGGAGAGACCCAGTACTTC
>TRBD2|TRBV29-1|13|NA|TRBJ2-7
CSVEVPGRYEQYF
TGCAGCGTTGAAGTCCCCGGGAGGTACGAGCAGTACTTC
>NA|TRBV6-1|18|few|TRBJ2-1
CASSETPTPRGQYNEQFF
TGTGCCAGCAGTGAAACCCCAACCCCCCGTGGGCAGTACAATGAGCAGTTCTTC
>NA|TRBV5-6|14|few|TRBJ2-1
CASSFRAGYNEQFF
TGTGCCAGCAGCTTCAGGGCGGGCTACAATGAGCAGTTCTTC
>NA|TRBV2|14|NA|TRBJ2-5
CASSPRQAQETQYF
TGTGCCAGCAGTCCGCGACAGGCCCAAGAGACCCAGTACTTC
>TRBD2|TRBV4-2|14|NA|TRBJ2-1
CASSATGTSRKQFF
TGTGCCAGCAGCGCAACCGGGACTAGCCGCAAGCAGTTCTTC
>TRBD1|TRBV7-8|18|NA|TRBJ2-5
CASSPRTGTGGSGETQYF
TGTGCCAGCAGCCCAAGAACCGGGACAGGGGGATCGGGAGAGACCCAGTACTTC
>NA|TRBV28|15|few|TRBJ1-5
CASSLDGNSNQPQHF
TGTGCCAGCAGTTTAGACGGGAATAGCAATCAGCCCCAGCATTTT
>TRBD2|TRBV12-3/TRBV12-4|15|few|TRBJ2-7
CASSLVSSGSYEQYF
TGTGCCAGCAGTTTAGTTAGTAGCGGGAGCTACGAGCAGTACTTC
>NA|TRBV11-2|16|few|TRBJ2-3
CAGSPKDGLSTDTQYF
TGTGCCGGCAGCCCGAAGGACGGCCTAAGCACAGATACGCAGTATTTT
>NA|TRBV20-1|14|NA|TRBJ1-4
CSARRYSTNEKLFF
TGCAGTGCTAGACGGTATTCAACTAATGAAAAACTGTTTTTT
>TRBD1|TRBV7-2|15|NA|TRBJ1-1
CASSFQGAIYTEAFF
TGTGCCAGCAGCTTCCAGGGGGCGATATACACTGAAGCTTTCTTT
>TRBD2|TRBV5-1|14|NA|TRBJ2-3
CASRTGLAVDTQYF
TGCGCCAGCAGAACGGGACTAGCTGTAGATACGCAGTATTTT
>NA|TRBV7-6|13|few|TRBJ2-7
CASSNLGRDEQYF
TGTGCCAGCAGCAACCTAGGACGCGACGAGCAGTACTTC
>NA|TRBV29-1|18|NA|TRBJ2-1
CSVKKGGGSGSTYNEQFF
TGCAGCGTAAAAAAAGGGGGAGGTAGCGGAAGTACCTACAATGAGCAGTTCTTC